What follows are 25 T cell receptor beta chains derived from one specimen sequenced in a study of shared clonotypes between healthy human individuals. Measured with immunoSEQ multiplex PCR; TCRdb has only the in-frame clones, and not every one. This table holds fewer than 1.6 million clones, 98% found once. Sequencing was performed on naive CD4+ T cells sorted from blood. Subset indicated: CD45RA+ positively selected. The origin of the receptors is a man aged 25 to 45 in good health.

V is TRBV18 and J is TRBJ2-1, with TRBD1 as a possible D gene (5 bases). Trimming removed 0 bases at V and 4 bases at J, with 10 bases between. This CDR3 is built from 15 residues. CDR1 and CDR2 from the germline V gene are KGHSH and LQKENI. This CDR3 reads CASSPPPQGYNEQFF. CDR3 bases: TGTGCCAGCTCACCACCTCCCCAGGGATACAATGAGCAGTTCTTC. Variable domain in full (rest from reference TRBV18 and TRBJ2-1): NAGVMQNPRHLVRRRGQEARLRCSPMKGHSHVYWYRQLPEEGLKFMVYLQKENIIDESGMPKERFSAEFPKEGPSILRIQQVVRGDSAAYFCASSPPPQGYNEQFFGPGTRLTVL.

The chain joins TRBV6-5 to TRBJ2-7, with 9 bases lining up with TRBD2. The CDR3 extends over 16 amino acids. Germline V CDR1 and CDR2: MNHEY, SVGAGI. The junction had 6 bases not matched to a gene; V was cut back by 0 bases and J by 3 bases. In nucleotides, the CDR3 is TGTGCCAGCAGTTACTCTAGGGCTAGCGGGAACTACGAGCAGTACTTC. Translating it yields CASSYSRASGNYEQYF.

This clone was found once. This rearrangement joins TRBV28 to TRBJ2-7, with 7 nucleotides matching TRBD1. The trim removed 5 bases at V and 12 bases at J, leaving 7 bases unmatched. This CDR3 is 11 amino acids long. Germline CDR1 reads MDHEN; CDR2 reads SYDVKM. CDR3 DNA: TGTGCCAGCAGTCCCGGGACAGTCGGGTACTTC. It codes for CASSPGTVGYF.

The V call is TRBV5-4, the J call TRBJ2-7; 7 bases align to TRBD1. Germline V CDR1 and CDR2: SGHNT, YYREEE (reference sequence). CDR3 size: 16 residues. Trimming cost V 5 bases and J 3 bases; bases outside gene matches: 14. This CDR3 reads CASSKDRVNLIYEQYF. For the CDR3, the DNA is TGTGCCAGCAGTAAAGACAGGGTAAATTTGATCTACGAGCAGTACTTC.

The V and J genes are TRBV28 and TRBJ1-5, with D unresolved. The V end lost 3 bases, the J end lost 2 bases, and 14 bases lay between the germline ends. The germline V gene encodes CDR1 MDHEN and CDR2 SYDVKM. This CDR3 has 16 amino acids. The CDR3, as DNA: TGTGCCAGCAGTTTTGTTGAGGGTATGGGCAATCAGCCCCAGCATTTT. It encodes CASSFVEGMGNQPQHF.

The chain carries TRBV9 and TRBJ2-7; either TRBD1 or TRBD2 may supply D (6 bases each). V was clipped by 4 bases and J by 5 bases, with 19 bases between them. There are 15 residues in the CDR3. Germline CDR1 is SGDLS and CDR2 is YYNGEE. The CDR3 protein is CASSLRMGGEDEQYF. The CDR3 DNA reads TGTGCCAGCAGCTTGCGAATGGGGGGCGAGGACGAGCAGTACTTC. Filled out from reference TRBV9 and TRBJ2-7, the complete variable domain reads DSGVTQTPKHLITATGQRVTLRCSPRSGDLSVYWYQQSLDQGLQFLIQYYNGEERAKGNILERFSAQQFPDLHSELNLSSLELGDSALYFCASSLRMGGEDEQYFGPGTRLTVT.

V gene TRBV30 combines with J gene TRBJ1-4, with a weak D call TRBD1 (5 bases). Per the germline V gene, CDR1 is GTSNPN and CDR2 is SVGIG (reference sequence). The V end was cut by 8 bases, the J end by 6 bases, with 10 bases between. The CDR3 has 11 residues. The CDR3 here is CAAGLDEKLFF. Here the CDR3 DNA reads TGTGCCGCAGGGTTAGATGAAAAACTGTTTTTT. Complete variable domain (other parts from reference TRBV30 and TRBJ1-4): SQTIHQWPATLVQPVGSPLSLECTVEGTSNPNLYWYRQAAGRGLQLLFYSVGIGQISSEVPQNLSASRPQDRQFILSSKKLLLSDSGFYLCAAGLDEKLFFGSGTQLSVL.

The CDR3 sequence is CATLDRRGEANYGYTF. As DNA, the CDR3 is TGTGCCACCTTGGACAGGCGGGGAGAGGCTAACTATGGCTACACCTTC. This chain links TRBV2 with TRBJ1-2; 7 bases fit TRBD1. The ends lost 10 bases at V and 0 bases at J; junction bases unmatched: 14. Germline V CDR1 and CDR2: SNHLY, FYNNEI. The CDR3 runs 16 residues. Supplemented by reference TRBV2 and TRBJ1-2, the full variable domain reads EPEVTQTPSHQVTQMGQEVILRCVPISNHLYFYWYRQILGQKVEFLVSFYNNEISEKSEIFDDQFSVERPDGSNFTLKIRSTKLEDSAMYFCATLDRRGEANYGYTFGSGTRLTVV.

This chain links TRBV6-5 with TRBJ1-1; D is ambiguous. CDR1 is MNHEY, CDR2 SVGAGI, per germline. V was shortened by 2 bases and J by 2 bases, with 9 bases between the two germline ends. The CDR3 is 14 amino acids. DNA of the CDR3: TGTGCCAGCAGTTACGCCATTCAAAACACTGAAGCTTTCTTT. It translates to CASSYAIQNTEAFF.

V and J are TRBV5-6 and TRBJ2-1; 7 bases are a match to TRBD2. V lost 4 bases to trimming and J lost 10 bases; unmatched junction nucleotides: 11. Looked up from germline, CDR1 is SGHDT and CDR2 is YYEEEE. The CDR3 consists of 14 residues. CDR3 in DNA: TGTGCCAGCAGCCCGGAACCGGTGACTAGCGAGCAGTTCTTC. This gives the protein CASSPEPVTSEQFF.

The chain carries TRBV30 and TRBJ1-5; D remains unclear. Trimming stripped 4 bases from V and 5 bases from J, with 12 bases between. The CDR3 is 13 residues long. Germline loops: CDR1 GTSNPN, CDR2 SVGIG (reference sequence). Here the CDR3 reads CAWNRGYDQPQHF. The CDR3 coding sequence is TGTGCCTGGAATCGTGGGTACGATCAGCCCCAGCATTTT. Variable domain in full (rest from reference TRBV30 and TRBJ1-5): SQTIHQWPATLVQPVGSPLSLECTVEGTSNPNLYWYRQAAGRGLQLLFYSVGIGQISSEVPQNLSASRPQDRQFILSSKKLLLSDSGFYLCAWNRGYDQPQHFGDGTRLSIL.

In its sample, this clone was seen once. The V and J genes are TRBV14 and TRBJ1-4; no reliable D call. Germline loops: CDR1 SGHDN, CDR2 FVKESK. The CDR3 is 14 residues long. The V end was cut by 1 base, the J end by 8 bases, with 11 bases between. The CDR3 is CASSQGPSTEKLFF. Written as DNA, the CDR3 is TGTGCCAGCAGCCAAGGGCCATCCACCGAAAAACTGTTTTTT.

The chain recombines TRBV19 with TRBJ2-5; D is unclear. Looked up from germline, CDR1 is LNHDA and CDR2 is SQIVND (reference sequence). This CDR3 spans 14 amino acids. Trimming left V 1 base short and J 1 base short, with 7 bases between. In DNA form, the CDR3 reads TGTGCCAGTAGTATAGGTGGACCCCAAGAGACCCAGTACTTC. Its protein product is CASSIGGPQETQYF.

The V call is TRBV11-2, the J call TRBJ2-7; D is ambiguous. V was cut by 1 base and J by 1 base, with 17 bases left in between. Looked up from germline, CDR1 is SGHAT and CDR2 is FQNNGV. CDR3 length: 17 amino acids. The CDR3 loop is CASSLGQIKTGSYEQYF. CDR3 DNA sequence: TGTGCCAGCAGCTTAGGGCAGATCAAGACCGGGTCCTACGAGCAGTACTTC.

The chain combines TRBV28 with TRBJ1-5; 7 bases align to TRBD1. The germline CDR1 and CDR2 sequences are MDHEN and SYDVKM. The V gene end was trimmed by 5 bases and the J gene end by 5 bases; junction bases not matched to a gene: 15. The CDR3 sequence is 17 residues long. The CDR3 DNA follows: TGTGCCAGCAGTCCCCGACAGGGAAGGGGTTGGGATCAGCCCCAGCATTTT. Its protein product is CASSPRQGRGWDQPQHF.

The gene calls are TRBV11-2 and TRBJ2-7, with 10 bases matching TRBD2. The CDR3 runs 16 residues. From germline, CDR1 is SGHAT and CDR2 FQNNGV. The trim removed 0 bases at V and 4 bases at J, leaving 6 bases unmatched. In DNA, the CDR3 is TGTGCCAGCAGCTTAGATCTCCAGCGGGAGGGGTACGAGCAGTACTTC. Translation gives CASSLDLQREGYEQYF.

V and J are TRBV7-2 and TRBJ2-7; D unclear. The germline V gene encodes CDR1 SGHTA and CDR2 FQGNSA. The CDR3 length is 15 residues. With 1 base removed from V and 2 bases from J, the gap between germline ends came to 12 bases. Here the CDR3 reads CASSLGTADPYEQYF. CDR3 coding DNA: TGTGCCAGCAGCTTAGGCACGGCGGACCCCTACGAGCAGTACTTC.

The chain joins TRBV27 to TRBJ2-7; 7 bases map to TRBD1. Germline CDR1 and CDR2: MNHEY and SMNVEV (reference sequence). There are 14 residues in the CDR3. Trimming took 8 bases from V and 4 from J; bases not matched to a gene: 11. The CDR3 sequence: CASAPGTVWYEQYF. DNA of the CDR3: TGTGCCAGCGCCCCCGGGACAGTATGGTACGAGCAGTACTTC.

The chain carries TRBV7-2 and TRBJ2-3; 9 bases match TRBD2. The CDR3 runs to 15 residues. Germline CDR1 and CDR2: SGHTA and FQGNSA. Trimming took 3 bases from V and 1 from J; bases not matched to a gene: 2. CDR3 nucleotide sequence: TGTGCCAGCAGCTTGACTAGCGGACGCACAGATACGCAGTATTTT. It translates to CASSLTSGRTDTQYF.

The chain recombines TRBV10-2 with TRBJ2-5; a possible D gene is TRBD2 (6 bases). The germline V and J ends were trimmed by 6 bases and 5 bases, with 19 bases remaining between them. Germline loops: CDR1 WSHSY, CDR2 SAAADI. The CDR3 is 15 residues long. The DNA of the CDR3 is TGCGCCAGCAGCGTTAGCGGCAACCCCCGGGAGACCCAGTACTTC. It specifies CASSVSGNPRETQYF.

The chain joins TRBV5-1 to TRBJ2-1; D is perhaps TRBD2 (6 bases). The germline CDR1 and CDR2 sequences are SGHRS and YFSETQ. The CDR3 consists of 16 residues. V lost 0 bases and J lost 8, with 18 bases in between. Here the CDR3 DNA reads TGCGCCAGCAGCTTGGAAGACTGGAGGGGCGGAGATGAGCAGTTCTTC. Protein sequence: CASSLEDWRGGDEQFF.

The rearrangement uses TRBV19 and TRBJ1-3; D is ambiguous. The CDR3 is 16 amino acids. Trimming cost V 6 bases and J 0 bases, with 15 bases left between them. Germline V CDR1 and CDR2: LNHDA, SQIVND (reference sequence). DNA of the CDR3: TGTGCCAGTAGAGAGACGACATTTTACTCTGGAAACACCATATATTTT. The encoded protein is CASRETTFYSGNTIYF.

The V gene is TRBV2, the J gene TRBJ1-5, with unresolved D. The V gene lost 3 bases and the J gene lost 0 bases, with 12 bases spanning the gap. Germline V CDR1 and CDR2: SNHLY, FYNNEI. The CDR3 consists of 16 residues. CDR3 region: CASSENSPDSNQPQHF. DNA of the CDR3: TGTGCCAGCAGTGAGAACAGCCCGGATAGCAATCAGCCCCAGCATTTT.

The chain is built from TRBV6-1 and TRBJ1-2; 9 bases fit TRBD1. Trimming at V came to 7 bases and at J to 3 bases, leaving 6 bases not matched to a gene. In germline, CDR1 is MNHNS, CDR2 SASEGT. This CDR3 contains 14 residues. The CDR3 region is CASKGQGVDYGYTF. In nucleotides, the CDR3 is TGTGCCAGCAAGGGACAGGGAGTGGACTATGGCTACACCTTC.

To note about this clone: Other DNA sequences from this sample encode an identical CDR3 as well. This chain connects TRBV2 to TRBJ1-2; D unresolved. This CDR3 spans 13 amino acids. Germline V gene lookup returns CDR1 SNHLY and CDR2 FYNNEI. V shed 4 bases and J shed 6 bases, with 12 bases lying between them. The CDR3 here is CASSVLGSDGYTF. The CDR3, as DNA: TGTGCCAGCAGTGTTTTGGGGAGCGATGGCTACACCTTC.